The present TCR beta chain was sequenced within a study of human T cells and chemical hapten exposure. Study-wide background: Small volume differences among pooled libraries mainly caused per-sample TCR yield variation. Study-wide points: In comparison with controls, expanded TCRs gave rise to a significantly larger number of large CDR3 similarity clusters.

Of note for this clonotype: The antigen remains undetermined.

One entry per CDR3 protein, called by TCRdb with MiXCR from the RACE reads. Of a few hundred thousand distinct CDR3 sequences listed, 4% to 5.5% are singletons. Time point defined: patch test 1, 2 weeks after DPC sensitization. This sample's treatment: therapeutic diphenylcyclopropenone sensitization with weekly scalp DPC. Extraction of total RNA was performed on unfractionated whole blood. The CDR3 spans 14 residues. The V gene's germline CDR1 is SGHTA and CDR2 FQGNSA. V dropped 5 bases and J dropped 9 bases, with 14 bases sitting between them. The source of this sequence is a woman between 45 and 60 years old with alopecia areata. Some clones in this sample may be carry-over from other donors' samples. The chain combines TRBV7-2 with TRBJ1-6; D possibly corresponds to TRBD1 (5 bases). Sequencing was performed on whole blood, taken in connection with sensitization to the hapten diphenylcyclopropenone (DPC). In nucleotides, the CDR3 is TGTGCCAGCAGCCTGGGACCTATGGGTTCACCCCTCCACTTT. Translating gives CASSLGPMGSPLHF.